These 18 T cell receptor beta chains were sequenced from one sample in a study of high-grade serous ovarian cancer treatment subgroups (dated by TCRdb to the early 2020s). Library preparation employed the immunoSEQ multiplex PCR assay. TCRdb took this table from immuneACCESS and kept in-frame rearrangements with V and J called. Such tables lack part of the clones; where checked against another copy, unresolved V genes explain under half of the gap, and the rest is unexplained. The sample table lists roughly 9,800 clones, 68% of them with a count of one. Of the sample, approximately 4.1% falls within the top ten clones. Tumor samples were obtained before definitive surgery or chemotherapy. The sample was tumor tissue. These receptors were taken from a human donor with high-grade serous ovarian cancer.

This rearrangement joins TRBV7-2 to TRBJ2-1; TRBD2 matches at 9 bases. V was clipped by 1 base and J by 1 base; unmatched bases: 2. This CDR3 region has 16 residues. CDR1 is SGHTA, CDR2 FQGNSA, per germline. CDR3 residues: CASSLVAGASYNEQFF. The CDR3 nucleotides read TGTGCCAGCAGCTTAGTAGCGGGAGCATCCTACAATGAGCAGTTCTTC. Based on the CDR3 plus reference TRBV7-2 and TRBJ2-1, the full variable domain is GAGVSQSPSNKVTEKGKDVELRCDPISGHTALYWYRQSLGQGLEFLIYFQGNSAPDKSGLPSDRFSAERTGGSVSTLTIQRTQQEDSAVYLCASSLVAGASYNEQFFGPGTRLTVL.

This clone has just a few counts. The chain has TRBV6-6 and TRBJ1-4; D remains ambiguous. The V and J ends lost 6 bases and 4 bases respectively, with 15 bases between them. CDR3 length: 15 amino acids. Germline CDR1 reads MNHNY; CDR2 reads SVGAGI (reference sequence). CDR3 sequence reads: CASRSHYAYNEKLFF. CDR3 sequence (DNA): TGTGCCAGCAGATCACACTACGCCTATAATGAAAAACTGTTTTTT.

The chain joins TRBV19 to TRBJ1-1; D might be TRBD1 (5 bases). The CDR3 runs to 16 residues. Germline CDR1 is LNHDA and CDR2 is SQIVND (reference sequence). V was clipped by 3 bases and J by 6 bases, with 20 bases between them. The CDR3 DNA reads TGTGCCAGTAGTATTCGATCGACGGGCCGGGGACCTGAAGCTTTCTTT. It is translated as CASSIRSTGRGPEAFF.

V gene TRBV28 combines with J gene TRBJ2-2; possible D gene TRBD2, 6 bases. The CDR3 runs to 15 residues. The germline V gene has CDR1 MDHEN and CDR2 SYDVKM. Trimming cost V 3 bases and J 1 base, with 9 bases left between them. Written as DNA, the CDR3 is TGTGCCAGCAGTTTTGGGGGAGGGAACACCGGGGAGCTGTTTTTT. It specifies CASSFGGGNTGELFF.

The rearrangement links TRBV2 to TRBJ2-7; TRBD2 matches 9 bases. Germline trimming cut 4 bases from V and 5 bases from J; bases unmatched to any gene: 9. The CDR3 has 15 amino acids. Germline CDR1 and CDR2: SNHLY and FYNNEI. For the CDR3, the DNA is TGTGCCAGCAGTGGACTAGCGGCCAAGGGGGACGAGCAGTACTTC. Translated, it gives CASSGLAAKGDEQYF. The variable domain in full, with the rest retrieved from reference TRBV2 and TRBJ2-7, is EPEVTQTPSHQVTQMGQEVILRCVPISNHLYFYWYRQILGQKVEFLVSFYNNEISEKSEIFDDQFSVERPDGSNFTLKIRSTKLEDSAMYFCASSGLAAKGDEQYFGPGTRLTVT.

CDR3 sequence (DNA): TGTGCCACCAGCAGCCACACTTCCTACGAGCAGTACTTC. Its protein product is CATSSHTSYEQYF. The chain uses TRBV15 and TRBJ2-7; D uncertain. V was clipped by 3 bases and J by 1 base, with 7 bases between them. Germline-derived CDR1 and CDR2 are LNHNV and YYDKDF (reference sequence). CDR3 length equals 13 residues.

V and J are TRBV7-9 and TRBJ2-2, with D uncertain. Germline V gives CDR1 SEHNR, CDR2 FQNEAQ (reference sequence). Trimming removed 6 bases at V and 6 bases at J, with 14 bases between. There are 14 residues in the CDR3. The CDR3 nucleotides are TGTGCCAGCAGTGTCGGGTCTGGGGCCGGGGAGCTGTTTTTT. Amino acid sequence: CASSVGSGAGELFF. Together with reference TRBV7-9 and TRBJ2-2, the CDR3 gives the full variable domain: DTGVSQNPRHKITKRGQNVTFRCDPISEHNRLYWYRQTLGQGPEFLTYFQNEAQLEKSRLLSDRFSAERPKGSFSTLEIQRTEQGDSAMYLCASSVGSGAGELFFGEGSRLTVL.

This clone has just a few counts. The V gene is TRBV27, the J gene TRBJ2-7; D could derive from TRBD1 or TRBD2 (7 bases each). Germline values: CDR1 MNHEY, CDR2 SMNVEV (reference sequence). CDR3 length: 14 residues. V was clipped by 7 bases and J by 5 bases, with 18 bases between them. CDR3 residues: CASTSGGRAHEQYF. CDR3 DNA sequence: TGTGCCAGCACCTCAGGGGGGAGGGCCCACGAGCAGTACTTC.

This clone came up a few times. The chain recombines TRBV4-1 with TRBJ2-7; a weak D match, TRBD1 (5 bases). This CDR3 has 14 residues. The V end was cut by 0 bases, the J end by 0 bases, with 6 bases between. The germline V gene encodes CDR1 MGHRA and CDR2 YSYEKL. This CDR3 reads CASSQDTGSYEQYF. As DNA, the CDR3 is TGCGCCAGCAGCCAAGATACAGGCTCCTACGAGCAGTACTTC.

The chain recombines TRBV10-3 with TRBJ2-3; 12 bases agree with TRBD2. The germline V gene encodes CDR1 ENHRY and CDR2 SYGVKD. V shed 4 bases, J shed 4 bases, and the junction held 3 bases outside the gene matches. The CDR3 covers 15 residues. CDR3 in amino acids: CAISALAGGPDTQYF. CDR3 DNA: TGTGCCATCAGTGCGCTAGCGGGAGGGCCAGATACGCAGTATTTT.

This clone was seen only once. CDR3 sequence reads: CATTGTRTDTQYF. DNA for the CDR3: TGTGCCACCACAGGGACACGCACAGATACGCAGTATTTT. J is TRBJ2-3 and V is TRBV27; a weak D match, TRBD1 (6 bases). V was pared by 10 bases and J by 1 base, with 12 bases between. The germline CDR1 and CDR2 sequences are MNHEY and SMNVEV (reference sequence). The CDR3 covers 13 residues.

This CDR3 reads CATSSRTGFYEQYF. DNA of the CDR3: TGTGCCACCAGCTCCCGGACAGGGTTCTACGAGCAGTACTTC. V and J are TRBV15 and TRBJ2-7; the match to TRBD1 covers 8 bases. Germline loops: CDR1 LNHNV, CDR2 YYDKDF (reference sequence). J lost 3 bases, V lost 5 bases, and 6 bases had no gene match. There are 14 residues in the CDR3. Variable domain in full (rest from reference TRBV15 and TRBJ2-7): DAMVIQNPRYQVTQFGKPVTLSCSQTLNHNVMYWYQQKSSQAPKLLFHYYDKDFNNEADTPDNFQSRRPNTSFCFLDIRSPGLGDTAMYLCATSSRTGFYEQYFGPGTRLTVT.

V is TRBV6-5 and J is TRBJ2-2, with D unresolved. V was clipped by 6 bases and J by 5 bases, with 10 bases between them. Per germline, CDR1 MNHEY and CDR2 SVGAGI. The CDR3 consists of 13 residues. The DNA of the CDR3 is TGTGCCAGCAGCCCCCAAGGGACCGGGGAGCTGTTTTTT. This codes for CASSPQGTGELFF.

This clone appeared a few times. The chain uses TRBV6-5 and TRBJ1-2; 7 bases are a match to TRBD1. Trimming at V came to 10 bases and at J to 4 bases, leaving 12 bases not matched to a gene. The CDR3 sequence is 14 residues long. Looked up from germline, CDR1 is MNHEY and CDR2 is SVGAGI. CDR3 coding DNA: TGTGCCACCTGGGGAGGGACAGAGCCCTATGGCTACACCTTC. This translates into CATWGGTEPYGYTF.

This rearrangement joins TRBV28 to TRBJ1-4; D gene uncertain. The V gene lost 3 bases and the J gene lost 13 bases, with 15 bases spanning the gap. The V gene's germline CDR1 is MDHEN and CDR2 SYDVKM. This CDR3 has 13 amino acids. The CDR3 DNA reads as TGTGCCAGCAGTTTGGACGGAACTGTCCGACTGTTTTTT. This sequence encodes CASSLDGTVRLFF.

The rearrangement links TRBV7-9 to TRBJ2-5; D is undetermined. Germline V gene sequence: CDR1 SEHNR, CDR2 FQNEAQ (reference sequence). This CDR3 contains 12 residues. V was pared by 5 bases and J by 1 base, with 5 bases between. The CDR3 DNA follows: TGTGCCAGCAGCCAGCCCCAAGAGACCCAGTACTTC. Translation: CASSQPQETQYF. The whole variable domain, remainder taken from reference TRBV7-9 and TRBJ2-5, is DTGVSQNPRHKITKRGQNVTFRCDPISEHNRLYWYRQTLGQGPEFLTYFQNEAQLEKSRLLSDRFSAERPKGSFSTLEIQRTEQGDSAMYLCASSQPQETQYFGPGTRLLVL.

This sequence joins TRBV30 and TRBJ2-4; TRBD1 is a possible D gene (5 bases). Germline CDR1 reads GTSNPN; CDR2 reads SVGIG (reference sequence). V was shortened by 3 bases and J by 8 bases, with 14 bases between the two germline ends. The CDR3 runs to 13 residues. The DNA of the CDR3 is TGTGCCTGGAGCCGCCCAGGGATGGACATTCAGTACTTC. Translated, it gives CAWSRPGMDIQYF.

J is TRBJ2-7 and V is TRBV11-2; D possibly matches TRBD1 or TRBD2 (6 bases each). The V and J ends lost 5 bases and 5 bases respectively, with 19 bases between them. This CDR3 is built from 15 residues. Per germline, CDR1 SGHAT and CDR2 FQNNGV. CDR3 DNA: TGTGCCAGCAGCCGCAGCCGGGGGCGCGTCCACGAGCAGTACTTC. Protein sequence: CASSRSRGRVHEQYF.